This T cell receptor (beta chain) stems from a study of blood T cells in healthy people across ages. CDR1 is SEHNR and CDR2 is FQNEAQ in the germline V gene (reference sequence). V was cut by 0 bases and J by 8 bases, with 13 bases left in between. The length of the CDR3 is 14 residues. Next came a second PCR, run for roughly 6 to 11 cycles, which used a sample-barcoded 5' primer along with a J-beta primer mix. TCRdb re-called the 5' RACE reads with MiXCR, one entry per CDR3 protein. The sample shows about 1.8 million distinct CDR3 sequences, around half of them seen only once. The source material was blood. The chain carries TRBV7-9 and TRBJ1-2, with unresolved D. The sequence was collected from a woman in her forties in good health. The CDR3 reads CASSLAFQVSGYTF. DNA for the CDR3: TGTGCCAGCAGCTTAGCGTTTCAGGTTTCGGGCTACACCTTC.